This is a list of T cell receptor beta chains from one sample in a study of shared clonotypes between healthy human individuals. Clones were sequenced by immunoSEQ multiplex PCR, and TCRdb holds only the in-frame ones, with some missing. The table records approximately 1,000,000 clones, approximately 75% of them present only once. The sample consisted of memory CD4+ T cells from PBMCs. These receptors were obtained from a man between 18 and 29 years old in good health. Some clones in this sample may be carry-over from other donors' samples. The conserved cysteine and the conserved F or W are not part of the CDR3 here.

v_gene	j_gene	CDR3aa
TRBV5-1	TRBJ2-5	ASRKGLAGGETQY
TRBV11-2	TRBJ2-6	ASSTRGAGANVLT
TRBV6-1	TRBJ2-1	ASRALGDNYNEQF
TRBV25-1	TRBJ2-7	ASSELSGRAGSEQY
TRBV18	TRBJ2-1	ASSPPAQGYNEQF
TRBV7-6	TRBJ2-7	ASSLVSGEDSYEQY
TRBV18	TRBJ1-1	ASQTAIQGPNTEAF
TRBV7-2	TRBJ1-2	ASSLSGGLGGYT
TRBV14	TRBJ1-2	ASSQELGNYGYT
TRBV2	TRBJ2-2	ASRGGGQEGTGELF
TRBV5-4	TRBJ2-5	ASSLDGTSQAQY
TRBV6-6	TRBJ2-7	ASSYSGASGSYEQY
TRBV29-1	TRBJ1-3	SVNRGSGNTIY
TRBV5-1	TRBJ2-5	ASSLGGLNIQETQY
TRBV28	TRBJ1-4	ASRGAGTGREKLF
TRBV4-1	TRBJ1-1	ASSQAGVNTEAF
TRBV11-2	TRBJ1-5	ASSLSLGQPQH
TRBV27	TRBJ1-1	ASSSFVRSRREVGAF
TRBV19	TRBJ1-1	ASSDTGSTEAF
TRBV19	TRBJ2-5	ASIGAMGTQY
TRBV5-4	TRBJ2-1	ASSRTSGRSSYNEQF
TRBV6-1	TRBJ1-1	ASREAGTGGTEAF
TRBV27	TRBJ1-2	ASSLYGSLRYT
TRBV18	TRBJ2-7	ASSRGAGTYEQY
TRBV2	TRBJ2-5	ASSDSTPQETQY
TRBV18	TRBJ2-2	ASSQNPTRANTGELF
TRBV4-2	TRBJ2-7	ASSQAGGGSYEQY
TRBV9	TRBJ1-5	ASSSAGGQPQH
TRBV28	TRBJ1-3	ASRLGSSGNTIY
TRBV28	TRBJ2-2	ASIASTGGDTGELF
TRBV5-6	TRBJ2-7	ASSPGTLGFYEQY